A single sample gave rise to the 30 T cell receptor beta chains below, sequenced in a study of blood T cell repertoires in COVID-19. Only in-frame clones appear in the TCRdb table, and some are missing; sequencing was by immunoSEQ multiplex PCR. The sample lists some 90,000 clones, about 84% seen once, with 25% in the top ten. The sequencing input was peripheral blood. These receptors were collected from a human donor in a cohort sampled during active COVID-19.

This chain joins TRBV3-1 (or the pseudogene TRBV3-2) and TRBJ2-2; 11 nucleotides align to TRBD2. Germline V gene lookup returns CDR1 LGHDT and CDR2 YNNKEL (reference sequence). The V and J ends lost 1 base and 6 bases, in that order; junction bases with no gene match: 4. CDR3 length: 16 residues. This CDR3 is CASSQGLLAGAGELFF. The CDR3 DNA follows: TGTGCCAGCAGCCAAGGTTTACTAGCGGGAGCCGGGGAGCTGTTTTTT.

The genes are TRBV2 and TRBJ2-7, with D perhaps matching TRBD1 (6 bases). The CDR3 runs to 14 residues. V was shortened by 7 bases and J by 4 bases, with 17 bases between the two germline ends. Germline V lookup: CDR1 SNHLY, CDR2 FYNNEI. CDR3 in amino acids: CASNPGHKNYEQYF. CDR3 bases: TGTGCCAGCAACCCGGGACACAAGAATTACGAGCAGTACTTC.

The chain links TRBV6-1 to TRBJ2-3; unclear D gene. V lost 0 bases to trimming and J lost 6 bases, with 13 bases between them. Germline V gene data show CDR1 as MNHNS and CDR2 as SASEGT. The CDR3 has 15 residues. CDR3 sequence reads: CASSEAARFFDTQYF. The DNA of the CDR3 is TGTGCCAGCAGTGAAGCTGCCAGGTTTTTTGATACGCAGTATTTT.

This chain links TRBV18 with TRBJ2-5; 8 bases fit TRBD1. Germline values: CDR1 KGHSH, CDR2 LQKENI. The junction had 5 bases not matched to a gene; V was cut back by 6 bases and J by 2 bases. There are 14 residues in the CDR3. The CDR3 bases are TGTGCCAGCTCCCGGACAGGGCATCAAGAGACCCAGTACTTC. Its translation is CASSRTGHQETQYF.

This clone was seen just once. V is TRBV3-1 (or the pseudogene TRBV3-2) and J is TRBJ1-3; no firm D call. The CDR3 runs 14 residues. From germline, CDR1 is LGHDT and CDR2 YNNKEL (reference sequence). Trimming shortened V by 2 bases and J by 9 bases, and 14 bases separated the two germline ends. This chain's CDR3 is CASSQFTDGGTIYF. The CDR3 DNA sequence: TGTGCCAGCAGCCAATTTACGGACGGAGGCACCATATATTTT.

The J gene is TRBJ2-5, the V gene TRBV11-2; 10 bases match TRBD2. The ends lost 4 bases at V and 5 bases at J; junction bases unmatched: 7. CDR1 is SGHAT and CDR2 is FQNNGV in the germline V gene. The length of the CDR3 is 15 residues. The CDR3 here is CASSSRSGGRETQYF. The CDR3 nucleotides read TGTGCCAGCAGCTCCCGTAGCGGGGGGAGGGAGACCCAGTACTTC.

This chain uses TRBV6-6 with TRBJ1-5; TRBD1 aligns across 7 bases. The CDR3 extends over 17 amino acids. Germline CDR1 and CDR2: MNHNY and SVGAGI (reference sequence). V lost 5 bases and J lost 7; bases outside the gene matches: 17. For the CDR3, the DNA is TGTGCCAGCAGTCCAAGTCGTGGAGGGGGCTATATGCAGCCCCAGCATTTT. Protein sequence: CASSPSRGGGYMQPQHF.

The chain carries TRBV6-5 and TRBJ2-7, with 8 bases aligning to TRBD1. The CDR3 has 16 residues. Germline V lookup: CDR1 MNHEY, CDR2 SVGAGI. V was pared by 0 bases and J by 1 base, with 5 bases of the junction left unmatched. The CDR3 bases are TGTGCCAGCAGTTACTCCGGACAGGGAGCTTCCTACGAGCAGTACTTC. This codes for CASSYSGQGASYEQYF.

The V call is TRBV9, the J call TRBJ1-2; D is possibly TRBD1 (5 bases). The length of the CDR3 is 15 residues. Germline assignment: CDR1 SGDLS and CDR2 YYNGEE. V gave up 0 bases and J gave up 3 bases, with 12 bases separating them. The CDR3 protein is CASSVGGGADYGYTF. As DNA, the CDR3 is TGTGCCAGCAGCGTAGGCGGAGGGGCGGACTATGGCTACACCTTC.

The CDR3 nucleotides are TGTGCCAGCAGTCCCAGGTCGCTGACAGGGTGGGAAGAGACCCAGTACTTC. This sequence encodes CASSPRSLTGWEETQYF. This sequence joins TRBV6-2 or TRBV6-3 and TRBJ2-5, with 7 nucleotides matching TRBD1. J was trimmed by 3 bases and V by 5 bases; bases with no gene match: 15. CDR3 length: 17 amino acids. Germline lookup yields CDR1 MNHEY and CDR2 SVGEGT.

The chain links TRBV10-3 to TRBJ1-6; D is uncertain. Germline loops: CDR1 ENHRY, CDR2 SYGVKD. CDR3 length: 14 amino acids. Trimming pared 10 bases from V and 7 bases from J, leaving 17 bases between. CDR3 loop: CATGGGRKNSPLHF. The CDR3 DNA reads TGTGCCACCGGAGGCGGGAGAAAAAATTCACCCCTCCACTTT.

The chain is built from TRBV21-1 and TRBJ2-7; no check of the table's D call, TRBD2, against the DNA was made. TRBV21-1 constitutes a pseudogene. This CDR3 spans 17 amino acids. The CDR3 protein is CASSKTWRHRRSYEQYF. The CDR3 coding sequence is TGTGCCAGCAGCAAAACTTGGCGGCACCGACGGTCCTACGAGCAGTACTTC.

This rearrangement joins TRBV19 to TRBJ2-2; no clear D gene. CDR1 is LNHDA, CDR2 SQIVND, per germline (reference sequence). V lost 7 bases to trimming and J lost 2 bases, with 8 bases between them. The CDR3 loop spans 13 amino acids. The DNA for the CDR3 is TGTGCCAGTACCCCGGTTAACACCGGGGAGCTGTTTTTT. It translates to CASTPVNTGELFF.

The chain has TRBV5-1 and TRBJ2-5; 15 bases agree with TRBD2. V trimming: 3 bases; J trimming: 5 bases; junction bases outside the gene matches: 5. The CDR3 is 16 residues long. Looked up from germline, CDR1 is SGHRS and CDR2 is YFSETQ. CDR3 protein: CASSWGTSGGPETQYF. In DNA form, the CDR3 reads TGCGCCAGCAGCTGGGGGACTAGCGGGGGGCCGGAGACCCAGTACTTC. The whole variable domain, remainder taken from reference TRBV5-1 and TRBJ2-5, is KAGVTQTPRYLIKTRGQQVTLSCSPISGHRSVSWYQQTPGQGLQFLFEYFSETQRNKGNFPGRFSGRQFSNSRSEMNVSTLELGDSALYLCASSWGTSGGPETQYFGPGTRLLVL.

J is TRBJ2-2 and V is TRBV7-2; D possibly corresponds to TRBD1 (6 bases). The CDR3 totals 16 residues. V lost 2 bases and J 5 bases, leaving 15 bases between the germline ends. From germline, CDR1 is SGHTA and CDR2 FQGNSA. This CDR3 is CASSLSQGLDTGELFF. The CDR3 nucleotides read TGTGCCAGCAGCTTAAGTCAGGGGCTAGATACCGGGGAGCTGTTTTTT. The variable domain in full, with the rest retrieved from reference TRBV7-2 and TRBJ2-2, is GAGVSQSPSNKVTEKGKDVELRCDPISGHTALYWYRQSLGQGLEFLIYFQGNSAPDKSGLPSDRFSAERTGGSVSTLTIQRTQQEDSAVYLCASSLSQGLDTGELFFGEGSRLTVL.

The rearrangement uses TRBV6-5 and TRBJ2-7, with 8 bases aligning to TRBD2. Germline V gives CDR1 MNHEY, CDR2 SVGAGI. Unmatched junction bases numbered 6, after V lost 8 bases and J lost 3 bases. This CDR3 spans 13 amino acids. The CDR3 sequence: CASGERGSYEQYF. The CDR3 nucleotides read TGTGCCAGCGGAGAGCGGGGGAGCTACGAGCAGTACTTC.

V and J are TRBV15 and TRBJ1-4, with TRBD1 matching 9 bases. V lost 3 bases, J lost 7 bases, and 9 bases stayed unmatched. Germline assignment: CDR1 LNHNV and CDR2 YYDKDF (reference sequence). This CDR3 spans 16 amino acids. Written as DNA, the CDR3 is TGTGCCACCAGCAGGGAAGACAGGGGGAGACTTGAAAAACTGTTTTTT. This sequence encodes CATSREDRGRLEKLFF. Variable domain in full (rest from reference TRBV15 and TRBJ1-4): DAMVIQNPRYQVTQFGKPVTLSCSQTLNHNVMYWYQQKSSQAPKLLFHYYDKDFNNEADTPDNFQSRRPNTSFCFLDIRSPGLGDTAMYLCATSREDRGRLEKLFFGSGTQLSVL.

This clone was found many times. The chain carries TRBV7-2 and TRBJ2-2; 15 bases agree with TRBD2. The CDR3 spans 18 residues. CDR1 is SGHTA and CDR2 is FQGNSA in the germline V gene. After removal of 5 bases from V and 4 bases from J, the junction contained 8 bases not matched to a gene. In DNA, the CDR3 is TGTGCCAGCAGCACGGGACTAGCGGGGGGACGCTTCACCGGGGAGCTGTTTTTT. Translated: CASSTGLAGGRFTGELFF.

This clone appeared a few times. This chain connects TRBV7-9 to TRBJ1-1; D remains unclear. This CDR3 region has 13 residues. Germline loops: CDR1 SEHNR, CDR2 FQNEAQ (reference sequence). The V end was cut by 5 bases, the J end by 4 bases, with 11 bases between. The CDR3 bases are TGTGCCAGCAGCCGCGGGCCGGCCACTGAAGCTTTCTTT. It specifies CASSRGPATEAFF.

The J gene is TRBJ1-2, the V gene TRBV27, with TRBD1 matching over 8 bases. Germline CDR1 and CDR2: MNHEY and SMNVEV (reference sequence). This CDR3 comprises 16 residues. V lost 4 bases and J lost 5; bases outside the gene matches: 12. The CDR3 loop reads CASSSLPPGGRYGYTF. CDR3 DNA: TGTGCCAGCAGTTCGCTTCCTCCAGGGGGCCGGTATGGCTACACCTTC.

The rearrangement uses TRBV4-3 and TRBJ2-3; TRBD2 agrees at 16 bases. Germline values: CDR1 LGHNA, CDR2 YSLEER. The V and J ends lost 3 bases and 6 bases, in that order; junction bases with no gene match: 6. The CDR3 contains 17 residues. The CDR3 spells CASSQAGLAGGVDTQYF. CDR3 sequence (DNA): TGCGCCAGCAGCCAGGCGGGACTAGCGGGGGGGGTGGATACGCAGTATTTT.

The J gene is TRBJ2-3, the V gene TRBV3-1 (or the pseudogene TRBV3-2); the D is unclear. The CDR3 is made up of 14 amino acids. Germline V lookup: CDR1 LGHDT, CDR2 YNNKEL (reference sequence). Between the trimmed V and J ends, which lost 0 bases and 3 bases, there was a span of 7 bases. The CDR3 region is CASSQDFGTDTQYF. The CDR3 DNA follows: TGTGCCAGCAGCCAAGATTTCGGGACAGATACGCAGTATTTT.

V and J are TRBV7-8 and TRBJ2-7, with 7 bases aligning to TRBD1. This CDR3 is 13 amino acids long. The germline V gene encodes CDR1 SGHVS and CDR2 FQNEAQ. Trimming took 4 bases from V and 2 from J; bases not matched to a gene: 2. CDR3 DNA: TGTGCCAGCAGCTCACAGGGGCCCTACGAGCAGTACTTC. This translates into CASSSQGPYEQYF.

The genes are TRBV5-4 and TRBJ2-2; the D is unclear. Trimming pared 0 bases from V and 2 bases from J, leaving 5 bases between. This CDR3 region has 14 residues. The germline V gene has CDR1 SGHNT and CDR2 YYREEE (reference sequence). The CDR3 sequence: CASSLATNTGELFF. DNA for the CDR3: TGTGCCAGCAGCTTGGCTACCAACACCGGGGAGCTGTTTTTT.

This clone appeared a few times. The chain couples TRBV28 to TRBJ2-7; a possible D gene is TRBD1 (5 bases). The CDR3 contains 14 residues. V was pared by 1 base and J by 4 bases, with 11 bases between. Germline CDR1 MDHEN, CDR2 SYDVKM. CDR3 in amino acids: CASSLYPTVYEQYF. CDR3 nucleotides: TGTGCCAGCAGTTTATACCCGACAGTATACGAGCAGTACTTC. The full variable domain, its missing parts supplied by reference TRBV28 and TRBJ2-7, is DVKVTQSSRYLVKRTGEKVFLECVQDMDHENMFWYRQDPGLGLRLIYFSYDVKMKEKGDIPEGYSVSREKKERFSLILESASTNQTSMYLCASSLYPTVYEQYFGPGTRLTVT.

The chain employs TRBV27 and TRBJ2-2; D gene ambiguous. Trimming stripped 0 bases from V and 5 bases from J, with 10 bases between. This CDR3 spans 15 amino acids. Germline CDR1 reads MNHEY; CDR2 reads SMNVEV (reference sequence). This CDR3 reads CASSLSSTATGELFF. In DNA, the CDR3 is TGTGCCAGCAGTTTATCAAGTACTGCTACCGGGGAGCTGTTTTTT.

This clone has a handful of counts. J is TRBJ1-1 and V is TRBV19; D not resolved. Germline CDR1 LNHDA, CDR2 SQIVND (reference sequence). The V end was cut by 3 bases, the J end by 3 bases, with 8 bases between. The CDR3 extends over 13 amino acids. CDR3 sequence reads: CASSMKGDTEAFF. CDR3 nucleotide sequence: TGTGCCAGTAGTATGAAGGGAGACACTGAAGCTTTCTTT.

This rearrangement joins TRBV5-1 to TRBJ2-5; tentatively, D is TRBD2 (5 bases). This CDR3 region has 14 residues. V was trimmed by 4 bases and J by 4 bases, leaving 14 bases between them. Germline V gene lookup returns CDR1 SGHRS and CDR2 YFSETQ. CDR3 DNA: TGCGCCAGCAGCCTATTTCTTGAGGGAGAGACCCAGTACTTC. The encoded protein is CASSLFLEGETQYF.

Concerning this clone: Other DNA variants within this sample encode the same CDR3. The DNA for the CDR3 is TGTGCCAGCAGCGGGACAGGGGTGTACACTGAAGCTTTCTTT. Residues: CASSGTGVYTEAFF. The genes are TRBV2 and TRBJ1-1, with 10 bases that match TRBD1. CDR3 length equals 14 residues. Germline assignment: CDR1 SNHLY and CDR2 FYNNEI. After removal of 6 bases from V and 3 bases from J, the junction contained 4 bases not matched to a gene.

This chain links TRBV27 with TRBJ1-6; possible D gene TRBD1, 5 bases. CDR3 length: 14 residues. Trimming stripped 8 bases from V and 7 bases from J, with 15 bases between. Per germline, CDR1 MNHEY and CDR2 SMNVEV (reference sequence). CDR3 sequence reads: CASAAGTSNSPLHF. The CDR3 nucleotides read TGTGCCAGCGCCGCCGGGACTTCCAATTCACCCCTCCACTTT.